The text below deals with one T cell receptor (beta chain). The data are from a study of blood T cell repertoires in COVID-19. Sequenced by immunoSEQ multiplex PCR; TCRdb stores in-frame clones only, minus some. The sample lists more than 100,000 clones; 65% to 80% were seen once. Sequenced: peripheral blood. This TCR came from a human donor with acute or convalescent COVID-19. The donor label of this sample is uncertain.

The DNA of the CDR3 is TGTGCCAGCAGCTCGACAGGGATCTTTTTGAAAAAACTGTTTTTT. This translates into CASSSTGIFLKKLFF. The chain joins TRBV27 to TRBJ1-4, with 7 positions matching TRBD1. The germline V gene encodes CDR1 MNHEY and CDR2 SMNVEV (reference sequence). Trimming removed 6 bases from V and 9 bases from J; junction bases left unmatched: 13. This CDR3 region has 15 residues.